Each of the 23 T cell receptor beta chains below was sequenced from the same sample in a study of cytomegalovirus exposure and HLA in healthy donors. PCR involved 60 Vbeta and 13 Jbeta primers. Sequencing used immunoSEQ multiplex PCR; TCRdb keeps in-frame clones, though not all of them. The sample has 100,000 to 120,000 clones, more than 65% seen once; the top ten hold 2.5% to 3.5%. The sample was PBMCs. These receptors originate from a young man in good health and CMV-seronegative.

The V and J genes are TRBV4-1 and TRBJ1-5; D may be TRBD1 (5 bases). This CDR3 region has 15 residues. Germline V gene lookup returns CDR1 MGHRA and CDR2 YSYEKL. Trimming cost V 0 bases and J 4 bases, with 10 bases left between them. CDR3 in amino acids: CASSQDGRVNQPQHF. The CDR3 nucleotides read TGCGCCAGCAGCCAAGATGGCAGGGTAAATCAGCCCCAGCATTTT.

This rearrangement joins TRBV9 to TRBJ2-1; 7 bases line up with TRBD2. Germline V gives CDR1 SGDLS, CDR2 YYNGEE. V dropped 3 bases and J dropped 7; count of bases not matched to a gene: 10. There are 15 residues in the CDR3. The CDR3 bases are TGTGCCAGCAGCGCAGGACTAGTAGGGAGGAATGAGCAGTTCTTC. The encoded protein is CASSAGLVGRNEQFF.

This chain uses TRBV28 with TRBJ2-1; weak D call: TRBD2 (6 bases). V lost 6 bases to trimming and J lost 4 bases, with 13 bases between them. Germline V gene data show CDR1 as MDHEN and CDR2 as SYDVKM. This CDR3 is built from 14 residues. CDR3 sequence (DNA): TGTGCCAGCAGCACAAACGGGGGTTACAATGAGCAGTTCTTC. Translation: CASSTNGGYNEQFF.

A single count supports this clone. V usage is TRBV7-2 and J usage is TRBJ1-1; D may be TRBD1 (5 bases). The CDR3 is 14 residues long. Germline assignment: CDR1 SGHTA and CDR2 FQGNSA. V was pared by 5 bases and J by 1 base, with 11 bases between. The CDR3 nucleotides are TGTGCCAGCAGCCTACAGGACGGGAACACTGAAGCTTTCTTT. Translated: CASSLQDGNTEAFF.

The chain uses TRBV28 and TRBJ1-5, with 9 bases that match TRBD1. The ends lost 7 bases at V and 5 bases at J; junction bases unmatched: 6. The germline V gene encodes CDR1 MDHEN and CDR2 SYDVKM. This CDR3 contains 14 residues. CDR3 sequence: CASTKGTGHQPQHF. The CDR3 DNA follows: TGTGCCAGCACCAAAGGGACAGGGCATCAGCCCCAGCATTTT.

Points on this clone: Other DNA sequences from this sample encode an identical CDR3 as well. V gene TRBV28 combines with J gene TRBJ1-2; tentative D call: TRBD1 (5 bases). CDR3 length: 12 residues. Germline V CDR1 and CDR2: MDHEN, SYDVKM. V lost 5 bases to trimming and J lost 4 bases, with 8 bases between them. The CDR3 region is CASSAGIYGYTF. CDR3 coding DNA: TGTGCCAGCAGTGCAGGGATCTATGGCTACACCTTC.

This chain connects TRBV4-1 to TRBJ1-1; 8 positions agree with TRBD1. V dropped 0 bases and J dropped 5; count of bases not matched to a gene: 8. This CDR3 has 16 residues. Per the germline V gene, CDR1 is MGHRA and CDR2 is YSYEKL. CDR3 coding DNA: TGCGCCAGCAGCCAAGAATGGACAGGGAGGAGGACTGAAGCTTTCTTT. Protein: CASSQEWTGRRTEAFF.

The chain carries TRBV28 and TRBJ1-1, with D tentatively TRBD1 (5 bases). Trimming took off 5 bases at V and 1 base at J, with 8 bases between the two ends. CDR1 and CDR2 (germline): MDHEN, SYDVKM. CDR3 length: 13 amino acids. CDR3 nucleotides: TGTGCCAGCAGTATAGACAGGAACACTGAAGCTTTCTTT. It yields the protein CASSIDRNTEAFF.

The V and J genes are TRBV28 and TRBJ1-4; 7 bases match TRBD1. The V and J ends lost 2 bases and 8 bases, in that order; junction bases with no gene match: 8. The CDR3 is 15 amino acids. Germline V gene data show CDR1 as MDHEN and CDR2 as SYDVKM. The CDR3 nucleotides are TGTGCCAGCAGTTTAAACAGGGGTCGAGGGGAAAAACTGTTTTTT. Translated, it gives CASSLNRGRGEKLFF.

J is TRBJ1-1 and V is TRBV5-1; TRBD1 matches 8 bases. CDR3 length: 14 residues. Germline lookup yields CDR1 SGHRS and CDR2 YFSETQ. The V and J ends lost 4 bases and 1 base, in that order; junction bases with no gene match: 3. The CDR3 DNA sequence: TGCGCCAGCAGCCTCCAGGGGGCGAACACTGAAGCTTTCTTT. It encodes CASSLQGANTEAFF.

V and J are TRBV11-2 and TRBJ2-5, with D unclear. V shed 2 bases and J shed 0 bases, with 7 bases lying between them. Germline-derived CDR1 and CDR2 are SGHAT and FQNNGV. The CDR3 sequence is 14 residues long. CDR3 nucleotides: TGTGCCAGCAGCTTAAACTCTTACCAAGAGACCCAGTACTTC. It translates to CASSLNSYQETQYF.

The chain employs TRBV28 and TRBJ2-3; 7 bases map to TRBD1. The CDR3 covers 16 residues. Germline-derived CDR1 and CDR2 are MDHEN and SYDVKM. J lost 2 bases, V lost 1 base, and 6 bases had no gene match. CDR3 loop: CASSLSGRGYTDTQYF. In DNA, the CDR3 is TGTGCCAGCAGTTTATCCGGCAGGGGGTACACAGATACGCAGTATTTT.

This clone was recorded once. CDR3 coding DNA: TGCGCCAGCAGCCAAGATCGAGTCACCGTATATGGCTACACCTTC. The encoded protein is CASSQDRVTVYGYTF. The chain uses TRBV4-1 and TRBJ1-2; no definite D call. This CDR3 spans 15 amino acids. V dropped 0 bases and J dropped 5 bases, with 13 bases sitting between them. CDR1 MGHRA and CDR2 YSYEKL come from the germline V gene.

The chain joins TRBV27 to TRBJ2-7, with D tentatively TRBD1 (6 bases). Germline CDR1 MNHEY, CDR2 SMNVEV (reference sequence). The CDR3 covers 16 residues. Trimming took off 3 bases at V and 3 bases at J, with 18 bases between the two ends. The CDR3 sequence is CASSFDSGTTGYEQYF. The CDR3 DNA follows: TGTGCCAGCAGTTTTGACTCCGGGACAACGGGCTACGAGCAGTACTTC.

V gene TRBV7-2 combines with J gene TRBJ1-1; D remains ambiguous. This CDR3 has 13 amino acids. V was pared by 5 bases and J by 4 bases, with 11 bases between. Looked up from germline, CDR1 is SGHTA and CDR2 is FQGNSA. CDR3 coding DNA: TGTGCCAGCAGCGACACGGGGTTCACTGAAGCTTTCTTT. It codes for CASSDTGFTEAFF. Full variable domain (remainder filled in from reference TRBV7-2 and TRBJ1-1): GAGVSQSPSNKVTEKGKDVELRCDPISGHTALYWYRQSLGQGLEFLIYFQGNSAPDKSGLPSDRFSAERTGGSVSTLTIQRTQQEDSAVYLCASSDTGFTEAFFGQGTRLTVV.

This chain uses TRBV11-3 with TRBJ2-7; a possible D gene is TRBD2 (5 bases). CDR1 is SGHNT, CDR2 YENEEA, per germline. The CDR3 covers 14 residues. Trimming shortened V by 6 bases and J by 3 bases, and 15 bases separated the two germline ends. The CDR3 nucleotides read TGTGCCAGCAGTCCGGGAACTTTTAGCTACGAGCAGTACTTC. Translation gives CASSPGTFSYEQYF.

V and J are TRBV5-4 and TRBJ2-7; 9 bases are shared with TRBD1. This CDR3 comprises 16 residues. Germline V gene lookup returns CDR1 SGHNT and CDR2 YYREEE (reference sequence). After removal of 3 bases from V and 2 bases from J, the junction contained 9 bases not matched to a gene. Here the CDR3 reads CASSWKTGTGPYEQYF. CDR3 coding DNA: TGTGCCAGCAGCTGGAAAACCGGGACAGGGCCCTACGAGCAGTACTTC.

V usage is TRBV15 and J usage is TRBJ2-5, with D unclear. Trimming stripped 0 bases from V and 1 base from J, with 9 bases between. The CDR3 is made up of 15 amino acids. From germline, CDR1 is LNHNV and CDR2 YYDKDF (reference sequence). The DNA for the CDR3 is TGTGCCACCAGCAGAGATGGGCAGATCCAAGAGACCCAGTACTTC. This gives the protein CATSRDGQIQETQYF.

This clone was observed a few times. This sequence joins TRBV7-8 and TRBJ1-5; 8 bases fit TRBD1. Germline CDR1 and CDR2: SGHVS and FQNEAQ. V shed 1 base, J shed 2 bases, and the junction held 10 bases outside the gene matches. The CDR3 covers 18 residues. The CDR3 DNA reads as TGTGCCAGCAGCTTAGAGCCAGGGGGCGGAATGCGCAATCAGCCCCAGCATTTT. Its protein is CASSLEPGGGMRNQPQHF.

This clone showed up just a few times. The chain is built from TRBV6-5 and TRBJ1-1; 7 bases match TRBD1. The V gene's germline CDR1 is MNHEY and CDR2 SVGAGI. The ends lost 4 bases at V and 10 bases at J; junction bases unmatched: 6. This CDR3 has 12 amino acids. The CDR3 DNA reads TGTGCCAGCAGTTTGACAGGGCCCGGAGCTTTCTTT. Translated, it gives CASSLTGPGAFF.

The chain uses TRBV2 and TRBJ1-5; 8 nucleotides match TRBD1. With V trimmed by 4 bases and J by 3 bases, 2 bases remained unmatched. CDR1 is SNHLY and CDR2 is FYNNEI in the germline V gene. CDR3 length: 14 amino acids. The CDR3 coding sequence is TGTGCCAGCAGTGCGGACAGGGTCAATCAGCCCCAGCATTTT. Amino acid sequence: CASSADRVNQPQHF.

The table lists this clone with a few counts. This rearrangement joins TRBV19 to TRBJ2-2; D gene uncertain. Germline loops: CDR1 LNHDA, CDR2 SQIVND (reference sequence). The CDR3 consists of 14 residues. Trimming pared 4 bases from V and 0 bases from J, leaving 6 bases between. CDR3 amino acids: CASSTFANTGELFF. The CDR3 DNA follows: TGTGCCAGTAGTACGTTCGCGAACACCGGGGAGCTGTTTTTT. The full variable domain, its missing parts supplied by reference TRBV19 and TRBJ2-2, is DGGITQSPKYLFRKEGQNVTLSCEQNLNHDAMYWYRQDPGQGLRLIYYSQIVNDFQKGDIAEGYSVSREKKESFPLTVTSAQKNPTAFYLCASSTFANTGELFFGEGSRLTVL.

The sample holds a few counts of this clone. Written as DNA, the CDR3 is TGCGCCAGCAGCCTATACAATGAGCAGTTCTTC. It translates to CASSLYNEQFF. The genes are TRBV4-3 and TRBJ2-1; D gene unclear. The germline gives CDR1 LGHNA, CDR2 YSLEER. This CDR3 is built from 11 residues. V was cut by 4 bases and J by 4 bases, with 2 bases left in between.